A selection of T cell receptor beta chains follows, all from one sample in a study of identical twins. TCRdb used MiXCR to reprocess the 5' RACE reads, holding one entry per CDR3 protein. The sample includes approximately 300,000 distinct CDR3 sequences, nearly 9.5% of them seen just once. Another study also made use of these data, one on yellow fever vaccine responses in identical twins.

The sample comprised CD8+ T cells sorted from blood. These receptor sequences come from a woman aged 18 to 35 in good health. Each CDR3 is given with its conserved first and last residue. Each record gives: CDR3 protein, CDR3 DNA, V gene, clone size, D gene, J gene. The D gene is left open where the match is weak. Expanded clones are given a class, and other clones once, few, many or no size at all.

CDR3: CASSQAARARGKTEAFF
DNA: TGTGCCAGCAGCCAAGCCGCTCGTGCCAGGGGGAAAACTGAAGCTTTCTTT
V: TRBV14
size: few
D: TRBD1
J: TRBJ1-1

CDR3: CASSPGYTEAFF
DNA: TGTGCCAGCAGCCCCGGGTACACTGAAGCTTTCTTT
V: TRBV12-3/TRBV12-4
size: many
D: .
J: TRBJ1-1

CDR3: CATSSYAGGAYEQYF
DNA: TGTGCCACCAGCAGTTACGCTGGCGGGGCCTACGAGCAGTACTTC
V: TRBV15
size: .
D: .
J: TRBJ2-7

CDR3: CASSRPGSSKSEQFF
DNA: TGTGCCAGCAGCCGCCCTGGTAGTAGTAAAAGTGAGCAGTTCTTC
V: TRBV7-9
size: many
D: .
J: TRBJ2-1

CDR3: CASSLMGGNEQFF
DNA: TGTGCCAGCAGCTTGATGGGGGGCAATGAGCAGTTCTTC
V: TRBV5-6
size: .
D: .
J: TRBJ2-1

CDR3: CASSDRVDNEQFF
DNA: TGTGCCAGCAGCGACAGGGTTGACAATGAGCAGTTCTTC
V: TRBV7-9
size: many
D: TRBD1
J: TRBJ2-1

CDR3: CASRPGPGAYNEQFF
DNA: TGTGCCAGCAGACCCGGGCCCGGAGCGTACAATGAGCAGTTCTTC
V: TRBV28
size: .
D: .
J: TRBJ2-1

CDR3: CASSPGGHEQFF
DNA: TGTGCCAGCAGTCCCGGGGGGCATGAGCAGTTCTTC
V: TRBV27
size: .
D: .
J: TRBJ2-1

CDR3: CASSLPSGRASDTQYF
DNA: TGTGCCAGCTCGCTACCTAGCGGGAGGGCCTCGGATACGCAGTATTTT
V: TRBV18
size: .
D: TRBD2
J: TRBJ2-3

CDR3: CASSLSFQPTGQYF
DNA: TGTGCCAGCAGTTTGAGCTTCCAGCCTACGGGGCAGTACTTC
V: TRBV28
size: .
D: .
J: TRBJ2-7

CDR3: CDGSDSLAGGFEETQYF
DNA: TGTGACGGCAGTGATTCCCTAGCGGGGGGGTTCGAAGAGACCCAGTACTTC
V: TRBV2
size: .
D: TRBD2
J: TRBJ2-5

CDR3: CASSPGTSGYEQYF
DNA: TGTGCCAGCAGCCCCGGGACTAGCGGTTACGAGCAGTACTTC
V: TRBV9
size: .
D: TRBD2
J: TRBJ2-7

CDR3: CASSIRDWNTEAFF
DNA: TGTGCCAGCAGCATAAGGGACTGGAACACTGAAGCTTTCTTT
V: TRBV7-9
size: few
D: .
J: TRBJ1-1

CDR3: CASSRRGEPMNTEAFF
DNA: TGTGCCAGCAGCAGAAGGGGCGAACCGATGAACACTGAAGCTTTCTTT
V: TRBV12-3/TRBV12-4
size: many
D: .
J: TRBJ1-1

CDR3: CASSQVDAFYEQYF
DNA: TGTGCCAGCAGCCAAGTGGACGCTTTCTACGAGCAGTACTTC
V: TRBV4-2
size: many
D: .
J: TRBJ2-7

CDR3: CASSSTSGNIDEQFF
DNA: TGTGCCAGCAGCTCGACTAGCGGGAACATTGATGAGCAGTTCTTC
V: TRBV7-9
size: many
D: TRBD2
J: TRBJ2-1

CDR3: CASSYHSDRGLTEAFF
DNA: TGTGCCAGCAGTTACCACAGCGACAGGGGGCTCACTGAAGCTTTCTTT
V: TRBV6-5
size: few
D: TRBD1
J: TRBJ1-1

CDR3: CAIRPGLAETNQETQYF
DNA: TGTGCCATCAGACCTGGACTAGCGGAAACCAACCAAGAGACCCAGTACTTC
V: TRBV10-3
size: many
D: TRBD2
J: TRBJ2-5

CDR3: CASSYSIAGGSTSTDTQYF
DNA: TGTGCCAGCAGTTACTCGATCGCGGGGGGCTCTACTAGCACAGATACGCAGTATTTT
V: TRBV6-5
size: many
D: TRBD2
J: TRBJ2-3

CDR3: CASSPYFGSYEQYF
DNA: TGTGCCAGCAGTCCCTACTTCGGTTCCTACGAGCAGTACTTC
V: TRBV12-3/TRBV12-4
size: many
D: .
J: TRBJ2-7

CDR3: CSAAGSSLPLDEQYF
DNA: TGCAGCGCCGCAGGGAGTAGCCTCCCCCTTGACGAGCAGTACTTC
V: TRBV29-1
size: many
D: .
J: TRBJ2-7

CDR3: CASSLAGTRLGEQYF
DNA: TGTGCCAGCAGCTTAGCGGGGACCCGGCTGGGCGAGCAGTACTTC
V: TRBV7-9
size: .
D: .
J: TRBJ2-7

CDR3: CASSARELFF
DNA: TGTGCCAGCTCAGCCAGGGAGCTGTTTTTT
V: TRBV21-1
size: few
D: .
J: TRBJ2-2

CDR3: CASSVHHTQNTEAFF
DNA: TGCGCCAGCAGTGTTCACCACACTCAGAACACTGAAGCTTTCTTT
V: TRBV5-1
size: many
D: .
J: TRBJ1-1

CDR3: CASMGVGTGELFF
DNA: TGCGCCAGCATGGGGGTGGGGACCGGGGAGCTGTTTTTT
V: TRBV4-1
size: few
D: .
J: TRBJ2-2

CDR3: CSVDSVYGYTF
DNA: TGCAGCGTTGACAGTGTGTATGGCTACACCTTC
V: TRBV29-1
size: many
D: .
J: TRBJ1-2

CDR3: CSEPGARGSNEQYF
DNA: TGCAGCGAACCCGGGGCTAGAGGATCGAACGAGCAGTACTTC
V: TRBV29-1
size: few
D: .
J: TRBJ2-7

CDR3: CSARDSVAGYTGELFF
DNA: TGCAGTGCTAGAGATTCGGTAGCGGGATATACCGGGGAGCTGTTTTTT
V: TRBV20-1
size: few
D: TRBD2
J: TRBJ2-2

CDR3: CASSPWASGRASTDTQYF
DNA: TGTGCCAGCAGCCCTTGGGCTAGCGGGAGGGCTAGCACAGATACGCAGTATTTT
V: TRBV9
size: few
D: TRBD2
J: TRBJ2-3

CDR3: CSARKADEQFF
DNA: TGCAGCGCCAGAAAAGCCGATGAGCAGTTCTTC
V: TRBV29-1
size: .
D: .
J: TRBJ2-1

CDR3: CSASDAGTDGNIQYF
DNA: TGCAGTGCTAGCGACGCCGGGACAGACGGAAACATTCAGTACTTC
V: TRBV20-1
size: many
D: TRBD1
J: TRBJ2-4

CDR3: CASTSSGRTPSSYNEQFF
DNA: TGTGCCAGCACGTCTAGCGGGAGGACCCCGAGCTCCTACAATGAGCAGTTCTTC
V: TRBV7-8
size: many
D: TRBD2
J: TRBJ2-1

CDR3: CASSSGTGGLSYEQYF
DNA: TGTGCCAGCAGCTCCGGGACAGGGGGATTGTCCTACGAGCAGTACTTC
V: TRBV7-6
size: many
D: TRBD1
J: TRBJ2-7

CDR3: CASSLFVTGELFF
DNA: TGTGCCAGCAGTCTGTTCGTCACCGGGGAGCTGTTTTTT
V: TRBV12-3/TRBV12-4
size: .
D: .
J: TRBJ2-2

CDR3: CASKNDYMNTEAFF
DNA: TGCGCCAGCAAAAATGACTACATGAACACTGAAGCTTTCTTT
V: TRBV10-2
size: few
D: .
J: TRBJ1-1

CDR3: CSVVLPGSYEQYF
DNA: TGCAGCGTTGTTCTACCGGGCTCCTACGAGCAGTACTTC
V: TRBV29-1
size: many
D: .
J: TRBJ2-7

CDR3: CASTGVKEKLFF
DNA: TGTGCCAGTACAGGGGTGAAAGAAAAACTGTTTTTT
V: TRBV19
size: .
D: .
J: TRBJ1-4

CDR3: CASSDSSTGSGGYTF
DNA: TGTGCCAGCAGTGACTCATCGACAGGGTCTGGGGGCTACACCTTC
V: TRBV6-4
size: many
D: TRBD1
J: TRBJ1-2

CDR3: CASSLSRIGEQYF
DNA: TGTGCCAGCAGTTTATCGAGGATAGGCGAGCAGTACTTC
V: TRBV27
size: .
D: .
J: TRBJ2-7

CDR3: CSAGERGTGELFF
DNA: TGCAGTGCAGGGGAGAGGGGGACCGGGGAGCTGTTTTTT
V: TRBV20-1
size: .
D: .
J: TRBJ2-2

CDR3: CSVEDGHLGYGYTF
DNA: TGCAGCGTTGAAGACGGACATTTGGGCTATGGCTACACCTTC
V: TRBV29-1
size: many
D: .
J: TRBJ1-2

CDR3: CARSLFRSQQGSTGELFF
DNA: TGTGCCCGCAGTTTGTTTAGATCGCAACAGGGATCCACCGGGGAGCTGTTTTTT
V: TRBV12-3/TRBV12-4
size: .
D: .
J: TRBJ2-2

CDR3: CASSQGQLAGSSYEQYF
DNA: TGTGCCAGCAGCCAAGGGCAACTAGCGGGCAGCTCCTACGAGCAGTACTTC
V: TRBV3-1
size: .
D: TRBD2
J: TRBJ2-7

CDR3: CASREIGTSRLGTGELFF
DNA: TGTGCCAGCAGAGAGATTGGGACGTCCCGCTTAGGGACCGGGGAGCTGTTTTTT
V: TRBV6-2/TRBV6-3
size: many
D: .
J: TRBJ2-2

CDR3: CASSQVSGVDYGYTF
DNA: TGTGCCAGCAGCCAAGTCTCCGGGGTGGACTATGGCTACACCTTC
V: TRBV3-1
size: .
D: .
J: TRBJ1-2

CDR3: CSVDPGTSGRPGGELFF
DNA: TGCAGCGTTGACCCCGGGACTAGCGGGAGACCCGGCGGGGAGCTGTTTTTT
V: TRBV29-1
size: few
D: TRBD2
J: TRBJ2-2

CDR3: CATSELTGSGYTF
DNA: TGTGCCACCAGTGAGTTGACAGGTTCTGGCTACACCTTC
V: TRBV24-1
size: many
D: .
J: TRBJ1-2